The 16 T cell receptor beta chains in this list originate from one sample, sequenced in a study of beta chain features in type 1 diabetes. General study points: Shortening of TCRB CDR3s, moderate but significant, appeared in all four CD4+ subsets of Type 1 diabetes patients.

No cognate antigen is known for these TCRs. The sequenced template was cDNA made from the entire isolated RNA. Profiling relied on immunoSEQ multiplex PCR, and the TCRdb table lists in-frame clones only, not all of them. The data hold a few hundred thousand clones, with 16% observed a single time. What was sequenced was naive CD4+ T cells from blood. These receptors were collected from a man aged 25 to 45 with type 1 diabetes.

This clone has only a few counts. The rearrangement joins TRBV4-2 to TRBJ2-7; D possibly matches TRBD1 or TRBD2 (6 bases each). The CDR3 contains 14 residues. Trimming removed 4 bases from V and 2 bases from J, with 12 bases in between. Germline-derived CDR1 and CDR2 are LGHNA and YNFKEQ. Here the CDR3 reads CASSRGDTTYEQYF. The DNA of the CDR3 is TGTGCCAGCAGCCGCGGGGACACAACCTACGAGCAGTACTTC.

Only a few counts were recorded for this clone. V gene TRBV9 combines with J gene TRBJ2-3, with TRBD2 matching over 12 bases. Trimming at V came to 4 bases and at J to 5 bases, leaving 2 bases not matched to a gene. Germline V gene sequence: CDR1 SGDLS, CDR2 YYNGEE. The CDR3 runs 14 residues. The CDR3 nucleotides are TGTGCCAGCAGCCCGGGACTAGCGGGAGATACGCAGTATTTT. It codes for CASSPGLAGDTQYF.

This clone was observed a handful of times. J is TRBJ2-3 and V is TRBV15; no clear D gene. Germline CDR1 LNHNV, CDR2 YYDKDF (reference sequence). The V gene lost 1 base and the J gene lost 4 bases, with 3 bases spanning the gap. The CDR3 runs 12 residues. The CDR3 here is CATSRAADTQYF. For the CDR3, the DNA is TGTGCCACCAGCAGAGCAGCAGATACGCAGTATTTT.

The genes are TRBV7-2 and TRBJ2-1; D perhaps matches TRBD2 (6 bases). This CDR3 region has 14 residues. The germline CDR1 and CDR2 sequences are SGHTA and FQGNSA. Trimming removed 0 bases at V and 10 bases at J, with 13 bases between. The chain's CDR3 is CASSLALRRGEQFF. CDR3 nucleotide sequence: TGTGCCAGCAGCTTAGCGTTAAGACGGGGGGAGCAGTTCTTC.

The genes are TRBV27 and TRBJ2-3; D is ambiguous. The CDR3 has 13 amino acids. V was trimmed by 5 bases and J by 1 base, leaving 7 bases between them. Germline V CDR1 and CDR2: MNHEY, SMNVEV (reference sequence). The DNA for the CDR3 is TGTGCCAGCAGTGCTTGGGGCACAGATACGCAGTATTTT. This gives the protein CASSAWGTDTQYF.

The genes are TRBV20-1 and TRBJ1-2; D gene uncertain. The germline V gene encodes CDR1 DFQATT and CDR2 SNEGSKA (reference sequence). This CDR3 contains 11 residues. Trimming took 6 bases from V and 4 from J, leaving 9 bases between them. CDR3: CSASLGYGYTF. As DNA, the CDR3 is TGCAGTGCCTCGCTTGGCTATGGCTACACCTTC.

This chain links TRBV29-1 with TRBJ1-3; D call uncertain. The CDR3 is 13 residues long. CDR1 SQVTM and CDR2 ANQGSEA come from the germline V gene. The V end was cut by 2 bases, the J end by 4 bases, with 9 bases between. The chain's CDR3 is CSVEREEGNTIYF. The CDR3, as DNA: TGCAGCGTTGAAAGGGAGGAAGGAAACACCATATATTTT.

Concerning this clone itself: The same CDR3 can be traced to other DNA sequences in this sample. This chain uses TRBV30 with TRBJ2-1; no clear D. The V end lost 2 bases, the J end lost 4 bases, and 3 bases lay between the germline ends. The CDR3 has 11 amino acids. Germline loops: CDR1 GTSNPN, CDR2 SVGIG (reference sequence). CDR3 amino acids: CAWSLYNEQFF. CDR3 coding DNA: TGTGCCTGGAGTCTGTACAATGAGCAGTTCTTC.

This clone turned up a few times. The chain is built from TRBV2 and TRBJ1-1, with D unresolved. The V end was cut by 7 bases, the J end by 0 bases, with 3 bases between. This CDR3 is 11 amino acids long. Germline CDR1 SNHLY, CDR2 FYNNEI. CDR3 coding DNA: TGTGCCAGCACCATGAACACTGAAGCTTTCTTT. Protein product: CASTMNTEAFF.

The chain carries TRBV5-1 and TRBJ1-2; D gene unclear. Germline V gene sequence: CDR1 SGHRS, CDR2 YFSETQ. V lost 6 bases to trimming and J lost 4 bases, with 19 bases between them. CDR3 length: 15 amino acids. CDR3 in amino acids: CASIIGPGQSYGYTF. DNA for the CDR3: TGCGCCAGCATCATTGGGCCAGGCCAATCCTATGGCTACACCTTC.

This clone was seen a few times. The V gene is TRBV7-2, the J gene TRBJ2-3, with TRBD2 matching over 15 bases. V gave up 5 bases and J gave up 5 bases; unmatched junction bases: 5. CDR3 length equals 16 residues. The germline V gene encodes CDR1 SGHTA and CDR2 FQGNSA. The CDR3 sequence is CASSAGLAGGQDTQYF. DNA for the CDR3: TGTGCCAGCAGCGCAGGACTAGCGGGAGGGCAAGATACGCAGTATTTT.

This rearrangement joins TRBV7-2 to TRBJ2-5; TRBD1 might be the D (6 bases). Trimming stripped 5 bases from V and 1 base from J, with 11 bases between. Germline V gene sequence: CDR1 SGHTA, CDR2 FQGNSA. CDR3 length equals 14 residues. The CDR3 region is CASSPRDTQETQYF. The CDR3 nucleotides are TGTGCCAGCAGCCCCCGGGACACCCAAGAGACCCAGTACTTC.

This clone has a handful of counts. The genes are TRBV29-1 and TRBJ2-1, with 11 bases identical to TRBD2. Germline V gene sequence: CDR1 SQVTM, CDR2 ANQGSEA. V was clipped by 6 bases and J by 4 bases; unmatched bases: 8. The CDR3 totals 15 residues. CDR3: CSVLSGRAFYNEQFF. The CDR3 coding sequence is TGCAGCGTCCTTAGCGGGAGGGCCTTTTACAATGAGCAGTTCTTC.

This rearrangement joins TRBV27 to TRBJ2-7, with 8 bases that match TRBD2. V shed 4 bases, J shed 5 bases, and the junction held 16 bases outside the gene matches. CDR3 length: 17 residues. Germline CDR1 MNHEY, CDR2 SMNVEV (reference sequence). CDR3 sequence (DNA): TGTGCCAGCAGTTGGGGCCCCAGAGCGGGAGTTGTCGACGAGCAGTACTTC. Its translation is CASSWGPRAGVVDEQYF.

This clone appeared a few times. The genes are TRBV10-3 and TRBJ2-4; no reliable D call. The CDR3 extends over 13 amino acids. Trimming stripped 4 bases from V and 9 bases from J, with 13 bases between. Per germline, CDR1 ENHRY and CDR2 SYGVKD. Here the CDR3 reads CAISGAGQSIQYF. CDR3 sequence (DNA): TGTGCCATCAGTGGCGCTGGGCAGAGCATTCAGTACTTC.

The V call is TRBV15, the J call TRBJ2-7; 7 bases match TRBD2. The CDR3 has 15 residues. Germline V lookup: CDR1 LNHNV, CDR2 YYDKDF (reference sequence). Trimming at V came to 0 bases and at J to 4 bases, leaving 6 bases not matched to a gene. The CDR3 protein is CATSREGVAGYEQYF. As DNA, the CDR3 is TGTGCCACCAGCAGAGAAGGTGTAGCGGGTTACGAGCAGTACTTC.